This TCR beta chain was documented in a study of cytomegalovirus exposure and HLA in healthy donors. Study-wide results and limits: Reportedly, diagnosis of cytomegalovirus status by the classifier showed high specificity and sensitivity.

The V gene's germline CDR1 is MNHEY and CDR2 SVGAGI. Trimming stripped 2 bases from V and 3 bases from J, with 15 bases between. The CDR3 consists of 16 residues. Comments on this clone: What it binds is unknown.

TCRdb's copy holds only in-frame clones and misses some; the assay was immunoSEQ multiplex PCR. The profile covers roughly 300,000 clones, with more than 75% appearing a single time and around 0.9% taken by the ten largest. This receptor was obtained from a woman aged 18-29 years in good health and CMV-seronegative. J is TRBJ2-3 and V is TRBV6-5; D might be TRBD2 (6 bases). The specimen was PBMCs. The CDR3, as DNA: TGTGCCAGCAGTTACGGTCCGGCGGGAATAACAGATACGCAGTATTTT. This codes for CASSYGPAGITDTQYF.